These 19 T cell receptor beta chains came from one sample sequenced in a study of T cell repertoires in cytomegalovirus infection. What these receptors recognize is not known. TCRdb reprocessed the reads with MiXCR, giving one entry per CDR3 protein. The table lists about 920,000 distinct CDR3 sequences, roughly 30% of them singletons. The specimen comprised cultured CD8+ T cells from PBMCs, sampled from culture after CMV antigen stimulation. These receptors originate from a human donor in good health (CMV status not recorded). Some clones in this sample may be carry-over from other donors' samples.

The rearrangement joins TRBV7-9 to TRBJ2-5; the match to TRBD2 covers 14 bases. There are 17 residues in the CDR3. The trim removed 5 bases at V and 3 bases at J, leaving 8 bases unmatched. Per the germline V gene, CDR1 is SEHNR and CDR2 is FQNEAQ (reference sequence). As DNA, the CDR3 is TGTGCCAGCAGCCGACCTAAGGGACTAGCGGGGGAAGAGACCCAGTACTTC. Translated, it gives CASSRPKGLAGEETQYF. Full variable domain (outside the CDR3, taken from reference TRBV7-9 and TRBJ2-5): DTGVSQNPRHKITKRGQNVTFRCDPISEHNRLYWYRQTLGQGPEFLTYFQNEAQLEKSRLLSDRFSAERPKGSFSTLEIQRTEQGDSAMYLCASSRPKGLAGEETQYFGPGTRLLVL.

Ten or more counts support this clonotype. This chain links TRBV12-3 or TRBV12-4 with TRBJ2-3; D gene unclear. Trimming took off 3 bases at V and 2 bases at J, with 18 bases between the two ends. The CDR3 sequence is 17 residues long. The CDR3, as DNA: TGTGCCAGCAGTTTCTCCTGGACCCTAGGAGCCACAGATACGCAGTATTTT. Its protein is CASSFSWTLGATDTQYF.

This clonotype was counted only a few times. The V and J genes are TRBV12-3 or TRBV12-4 and TRBJ2-1, with unresolved D. V lost 6 bases and J 6 bases, leaving 9 bases between the germline ends. The CDR3 length is 12 residues. The CDR3 here is CASSPLINEQFF. CDR3 DNA sequence: TGTGCCAGCAGCCCCCTTATCAATGAGCAGTTCTTC.

This clonotype was picked up many times. V and J are TRBV7-8 and TRBJ1-1; D remains ambiguous. Germline V CDR1 and CDR2: SGHVS, FQNEAQ. The CDR3 has 14 residues. V was clipped by 1 base and J by 3 bases, with 9 bases between them. CDR3 sequence (DNA): TGTGCCAGCAGCTTAGGCCAGGTTTACACTGAAGCTTTCTTT. It yields the protein CASSLGQVYTEAFF.

Remarks on this clonotype: A much larger clone differs by one base, so this may be a read error. In DNA, the CDR3 is TGTGCCAACAGTTTGGTAGGCCCCTGGGAATCTGGGGCCAACGTCCTGACTTTC. Its translation is CANSLVGPWESGANVLTF. V usage is TRBV27 and J usage is TRBJ2-6; D is unclear. There are 18 residues in the CDR3. Germline CDR1 and CDR2: MNHEY and SMNVEV (reference sequence).

This rearrangement joins TRBV7-2 to TRBJ1-1; the D is unclear. The CDR3 length is 15 residues. Trimming left V 3 bases short and J 0 bases short, with 11 bases between. CDR1 and CDR2 (germline): SGHTA, FQGNSA. CDR3 protein: CASSFLWTVNTEAFF. The DNA for the CDR3 is TGTGCCAGCAGCTTCCTTTGGACGGTGAACACTGAAGCTTTCTTT.

This clonotype was seen more than once but under ten times. The gene calls are TRBV7-8 and TRBJ2-5, with D unclear. The germline V gene has CDR1 SGHVS and CDR2 FQNEAQ. This CDR3 comprises 15 residues. Trimming stripped 5 bases from V and 3 bases from J, with 16 bases between. The CDR3 region is CASSPRPTPEETQYF. CDR3 bases: TGTGCCAGCAGCCCCCGACCGACACCCGAAGAGACCCAGTACTTC.

This chain uses TRBV4-3 with TRBJ1-4; 7 positions agree with TRBD1. Germline V lookup: CDR1 LGHNA, CDR2 YSLEER. With V trimmed by 0 bases and J by 5 bases, 6 bases remained unmatched. The CDR3 length is 16 residues. DNA of the CDR3: TGCGCCAGCAGCCAAGATGGAGCAGGGGGGAATGAAAAACTGTTTTTT. It yields the protein CASSQDGAGGNEKLFF.

This chain uses TRBV7-9 with TRBJ1-6, with 8 nucleotides matching TRBD1. The germline CDR1 and CDR2 sequences are SEHNR and FQNEAQ (reference sequence). This CDR3 has 16 amino acids. With 5 bases clipped from V and 10 bases from J, the junction kept 13 bases outside the gene matches. The CDR3, as DNA: TGTGCCAGCAGCCACCGAGAGGACAGGGTTCAATCACCCCTCCACTTT. It is translated as CASSHREDRVQSPLHF.

This clonotype was found many times. The chain has TRBV7-6 and TRBJ2-1, with D tentatively TRBD1 or TRBD2 (5 bases each). Germline-derived CDR1 and CDR2 are SGHVS and FNYEAQ. Trimming left V 0 bases short and J 4 bases short, with 10 bases between. This CDR3 is built from 15 residues. The CDR3 sequence is CASSLAGVTYNEQFF. CDR3 bases: TGTGCCAGCAGCTTAGCGGGGGTGACTTACAATGAGCAGTTCTTC.

The chain uses TRBV10-2 and TRBJ2-3; 13 bases line up with TRBD2. After removal of 2 bases from V and 6 bases from J, the junction contained 2 bases not matched to a gene. Germline V gives CDR1 WSHSY, CDR2 SAAADI. The CDR3 sequence is 15 residues long. In nucleotides, the CDR3 is TGCGCCAGCAGTGAGGGGACTAGCGGGGAGGATACGCAGTATTTT. Amino acid sequence: CASSEGTSGEDTQYF.

This clonotype was counted only a few times. The rearrangement uses TRBV6-2 or TRBV6-3 and TRBJ1-6; TRBD1 might be the D (5 bases). Between the trimmed V and J ends, which lost 6 bases and 9 bases, there was a span of 18 bases. Germline CDR1 MNHEY, CDR2 SVGEGT. This CDR3 is 15 amino acids long. CDR3 nucleotides: TGTGCCAGCAGGCCCCGGATGGGGCCGACTTCACCCCTCCACTTT. It codes for CASRPRMGPTSPLHF.

This clonotype came up a few times. Written as DNA, the CDR3 is TGCAGTGCTAGAGTAGCCAGGAGGTCCTACAATGAGCAGTTCTTC. Its translation is CSARVARRSYNEQFF. The J gene is TRBJ2-1, the V gene TRBV20-1, with D maybe TRBD2 (5 bases). Trimming removed 1 base at V and 1 base at J, with 11 bases between. CDR3 length: 15 amino acids. Germline V gene data show CDR1 as DFQATT and CDR2 as SNEGSKA (reference sequence).

The chain uses TRBV15 and TRBJ1-2; weak D call: TRBD1 (5 bases). Deletions cut 5 bases from V and 2 bases from J, with 12 bases between. This CDR3 has 14 residues. In germline, CDR1 is LNHNV, CDR2 YYDKDF (reference sequence). CDR3 nucleotide sequence: TGTGCCACCAGCGGGGGTCGGGGGAACTATGGCTACACCTTC. Translated: CATSGGRGNYGYTF.

The chain joins TRBV27 to TRBJ1-2; 7 bases map to TRBD1. Germline assignment: CDR1 MNHEY and CDR2 SMNVEV (reference sequence). This CDR3 has 14 amino acids. The V segment lost 4 bases and the J segment 5 bases; nucleotides outside the gene matches: 7. The CDR3 loop reads CASSYGQEGYGYTF. CDR3 DNA sequence: TGTGCCAGCAGTTACGGACAGGAGGGATATGGCTACACCTTC.

The table lists this clonotype with many counts. J is TRBJ1-5 and V is TRBV7-8; D is uncertain. CDR3 length: 15 residues. V gave up 2 bases and J gave up 2 bases, with 10 bases separating them. Germline-derived CDR1 and CDR2 are SGHVS and FQNEAQ. DNA for the CDR3: TGTGCCAGCAGCTTAAAGAGGGTCGGCAATCAGCCCCAGCATTTT. The encoded protein is CASSLKRVGNQPQHF.

The chain recombines TRBV4-2 with TRBJ2-1; D remains unclear. Per the germline V gene, CDR1 is LGHNA and CDR2 is YNFKEQ. The V and J ends lost 1 base and 6 bases respectively, with 10 bases between them. The CDR3 consists of 14 residues. CDR3 loop: CASSQGASSNEQFF. The CDR3 nucleotides are TGTGCCAGCAGCCAAGGGGCGAGTAGCAATGAGCAGTTCTTC.

With regard to this clonotype: One junction end disagrees with the germline gene, perhaps due to a read error. The rearrangement joins TRBV28 to TRBJ2-5; D remains unclear. Germline CDR1 is MDHEN and CDR2 is SYDVKM. This CDR3 contains 14 residues. CDR3 DNA sequence: TGTGCCAGCAAACAAACAGTGTACCAGGAGACCCAGTACTTC. It yields the protein CASKQTVYQETQYF.

This chain connects TRBV5-1 to TRBJ2-1; the match to TRBD2 covers 8 bases. V lost 1 base to trimming and J lost 7 bases; unmatched junction nucleotides: 7. The CDR3 is 15 residues long. The V gene's germline CDR1 is SGHRS and CDR2 YFSETQ. As DNA, the CDR3 is TGCGCCAGCAGCTTGAGAACGGGGGGGCCAAATGAGCAGTTCTTC. It is translated as CASSLRTGGPNEQFF.